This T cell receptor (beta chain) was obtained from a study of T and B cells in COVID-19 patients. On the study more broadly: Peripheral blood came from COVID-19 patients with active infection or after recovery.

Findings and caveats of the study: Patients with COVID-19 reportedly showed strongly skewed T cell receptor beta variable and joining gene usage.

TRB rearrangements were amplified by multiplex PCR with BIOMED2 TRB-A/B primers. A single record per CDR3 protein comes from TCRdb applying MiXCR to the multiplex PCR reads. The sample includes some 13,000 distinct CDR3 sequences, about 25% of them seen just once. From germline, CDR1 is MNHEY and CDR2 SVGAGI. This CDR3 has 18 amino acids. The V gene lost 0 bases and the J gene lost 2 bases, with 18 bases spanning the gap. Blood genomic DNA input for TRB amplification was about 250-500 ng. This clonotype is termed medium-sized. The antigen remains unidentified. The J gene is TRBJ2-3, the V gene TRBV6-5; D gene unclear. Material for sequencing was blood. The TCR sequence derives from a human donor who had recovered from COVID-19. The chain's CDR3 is CASSYSVRQPIPTDTQYF. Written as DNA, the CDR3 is TGTGCCAGCAGTTACTCGGTCCGGCAGCCGATTCCCACAGATACGCAGTATTTT.